This T cell receptor (beta chain) derives from a study of cytomegalovirus exposure and HLA in healthy donors. Study observations and caveats: The study recorded 150 to 200 TCR beta chains that were cytomegalovirus-associated. The classifier reportedly diagnosed cytomegalovirus status with high sensitivity and specificity.

Trimming took off 4 bases at V and 4 bases at J, with 13 bases between the two ends. The CDR3 is made up of 14 amino acids. Germline CDR1 SGHTA, CDR2 FQGNSA. Sequencing used immunoSEQ multiplex PCR; TCRdb keeps in-frame clones, though not all of them. The sample includes 150,000 to 200,000 clones, around 84% of them seen just once. Note on this clone: The antigen is undetermined.

The sequence was collected from a man aged 18 to 30 in good health and CMV-seropositive. Source material: PBMCs. This rearrangement joins TRBV7-2 to TRBJ1-1, with a weak D call TRBD1 (6 bases). For the CDR3, the DNA is TGTGCCAGCAGCTCGTTAGGGGGAAGCACTGAAGCTTTCTTT. It specifies CASSSLGGSTEAFF.